This T cell receptor beta chain was sequenced in a study of vaccination and CD4 T cells after COVID-19. Study details: Post-vaccine specimens were obtained a median roughly 70 days after dose two (range 14 to 241).

The germline V and J ends were trimmed by 4 bases and 5 bases, with 14 bases remaining between them. Germline V gives CDR1 MNHEY, CDR2 SVGEGT. This CDR3 has 14 residues. Treatment meaning: roughly ten-day PBMC culture with coronavirus spike peptide pools or control peptides (ViraFEST assay). Via ViraFEST, peptide pools expanded antigen-specific T cells before TCR sequencing. Oncomine TCR Beta short-read sequencing was applied to DNA from cultured CD4+ T cells. One entry per CDR3 protein results from TCRdb running MiXCR on the PCR reads. The repertoire holds under 13,000 distinct CDR3 sequences, with around three quarters as singletons. Comment on this clonotype: The antigen is unknown.

The chain couples TRBV6-2 or TRBV6-3 to TRBJ2-5, with D maybe TRBD1 (7 bases). The TCR was taken from a human donor who had recovered from COVID-19. Sequencing was performed on CD4+ T cells from blood, cultured in vitro. The CDR3 sequence: CASSWGRGVETQYF. The CDR3 coding sequence is TGTGCCAGCAGTTGGGGCAGGGGGGTGGAGACCCAGTACTTC.